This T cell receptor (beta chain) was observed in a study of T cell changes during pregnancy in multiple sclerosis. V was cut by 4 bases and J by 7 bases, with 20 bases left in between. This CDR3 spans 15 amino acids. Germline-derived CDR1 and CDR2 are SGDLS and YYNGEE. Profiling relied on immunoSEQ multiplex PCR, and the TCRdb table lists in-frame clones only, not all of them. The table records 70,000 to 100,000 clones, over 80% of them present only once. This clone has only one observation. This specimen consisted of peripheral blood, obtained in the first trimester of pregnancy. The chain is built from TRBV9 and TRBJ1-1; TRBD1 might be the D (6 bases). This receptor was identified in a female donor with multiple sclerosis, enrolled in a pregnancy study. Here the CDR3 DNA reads TGTGCCAGCAGCAAAGACGGACAGAGGGATAGTGAAGCTTTCTTT. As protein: CASSKDGQRDSEAFF.